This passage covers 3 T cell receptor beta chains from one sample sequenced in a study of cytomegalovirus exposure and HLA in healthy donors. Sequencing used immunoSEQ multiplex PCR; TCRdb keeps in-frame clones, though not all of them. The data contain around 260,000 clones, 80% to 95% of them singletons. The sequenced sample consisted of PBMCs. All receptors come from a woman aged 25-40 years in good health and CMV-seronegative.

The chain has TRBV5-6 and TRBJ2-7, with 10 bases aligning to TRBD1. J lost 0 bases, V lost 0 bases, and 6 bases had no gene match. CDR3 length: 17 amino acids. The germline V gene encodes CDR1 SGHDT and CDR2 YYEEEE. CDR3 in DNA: TGTGCCAGCAGCTTGGTCGCGGGACAGGGGAGCTCCTACGAGCAGTACTTC. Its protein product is CASSLVAGQGSSYEQYF.

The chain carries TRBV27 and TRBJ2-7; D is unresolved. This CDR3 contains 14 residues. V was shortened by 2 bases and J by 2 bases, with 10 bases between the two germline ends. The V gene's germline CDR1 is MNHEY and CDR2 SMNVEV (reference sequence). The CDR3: CASSLAPQTYEQYF. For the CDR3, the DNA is TGTGCCAGCAGTTTAGCTCCTCAAACCTACGAGCAGTACTTC.

The CDR3 DNA sequence: TGTGCCAGCAGCCTCCATGGAGGGGGAGACACTGAAGCTTTCTTT. Amino acid sequence: CASSLHGGGDTEAFF. The chain links TRBV4-2 to TRBJ1-1, with a possible D match to TRBD1 (6 bases). V was trimmed by 4 bases and J by 3 bases, leaving 15 bases between them. Germline CDR1 LGHNA, CDR2 YNFKEQ. CDR3 size: 15 residues.